The 25 T cell receptor beta chains reported below all come from one sample, sequenced in a study of T-cell memory formation after mild COVID-19. TCRdb ran MiXCR on the 5' RACE reads and lists one entry per CDR3 protein. The data show hundreds of thousands of distinct CDR3 sequences, around 17% seen once. The sample consisted of PBMCs or a T cell subset sorted from them (not recorded which). All receptors derive from a man aged 18 to 29 who had mild COVID-19 (a few samples of this study predate the infection). Cell type and time point are not known.

The chain carries TRBV6-6 and TRBJ1-1; 7 bases agree with TRBD1. CDR3 size: 17 residues. After removal of 1 base from V and 1 base from J, the junction contained 9 bases not matched to a gene. Germline V gives CDR1 MNHNY, CDR2 SVGAGI (reference sequence). The DNA of the CDR3 is TGTGCCAGCAGTTACTGGGGGCAGGACAGGCGGAACACTGAAGCTTTCTTT. Translated, it gives CASSYWGQDRRNTEAFF.

The chain links TRBV7-6 to TRBJ2-3, with TRBD2 identical over 7 bases. The CDR3 length is 13 residues. Trimming cost V 4 bases and J 6 bases; bases outside gene matches: 4. Per the germline V gene, CDR1 is SGHVS and CDR2 is FNYEAQ. This chain's CDR3 is CASSSERGDTQYF. CDR3 coding DNA: TGTGCCAGCAGCTCGGAGCGGGGTGATACGCAGTATTTT.

A few counts support this clonotype. The chain couples TRBV5-1 to TRBJ1-4, with D uncertain. CDR3 size: 14 residues. CDR1 and CDR2 from the germline V gene are SGHRS and YFSETQ. V lost 5 bases, J lost 5 bases, and 13 bases lay in between. The DNA of the CDR3 is TGCGCCAGCAGGACGACTACCCGAAATGAAAAACTGTTTTTT. Its translation is CASRTTTRNEKLFF.

The rearrangement links TRBV14 to TRBJ1-2, with D perhaps matching TRBD1 (5 bases). Germline assignment: CDR1 SGHDN and CDR2 FVKESK. The germline V and J ends were trimmed by 1 base and 7 bases, with 13 bases remaining between them. This CDR3 comprises 14 residues. The CDR3, as DNA: TGTGCCAGCAGCCAAGGAGGTCAAGGGGCTGGCTACACCTTC. It translates to CASSQGGQGAGYTF.

This clonotype was found a few times. The chain couples TRBV3-1 to TRBJ1-2, with D possibly being TRBD1 (5 bases). The CDR3 runs to 12 residues. V dropped 6 bases and J dropped 4 bases, with 9 bases sitting between them. Looked up from germline, CDR1 is LGHDT and CDR2 is YNNKEL (reference sequence). The CDR3 DNA follows: TGTGCCAGCAGTCGGGGCTTCTATGGCTACACCTTC. This sequence encodes CASSRGFYGYTF.

The rearrangement links TRBV12-5 to TRBJ2-3; 16 nucleotides align to TRBD2. The J segment lost 4 bases and the V segment lost 4 bases, leaving 2 bases of the junction unmatched. Germline V lookup: CDR1 LGHNT, CDR2 FRNRAP. This CDR3 comprises 16 residues. CDR3 in DNA: TGTGCTAGTGGTTACGGGACTAGCGGGGGGGCAGATACGCAGTATTTT. This translates into CASGYGTSGGADTQYF. The full variable domain, its missing parts supplied by reference TRBV12-5 and TRBJ2-3, is DARVTQTPRHKVTEMGQEVTMRCQPILGHNTVFWYRQTMMQGLELLAYFRNRAPLDDSGMPKDRFSAEMPDATLATLKIQPSEPRDSAVYFCASGYGTSGGADTQYFGPGTRLTVL.

The chain has TRBV7-9 and TRBJ2-7; 9 bases align to TRBD1. Germline-derived CDR1 and CDR2 are SEHNR and FQNEAQ (reference sequence). Losses at the gene ends were 1 base for V and 11 bases for J; bases not matched to a gene: 6. The CDR3 runs 13 residues. The CDR3 here is CASSLGGQGRKYF. CDR3 coding DNA: TGTGCCAGCAGCTTAGGGGGACAGGGACGTAAGTACTTC.

The V call is TRBV6-5, the J call TRBJ1-3, with no clear D. The germline V gene encodes CDR1 MNHEY and CDR2 SVGAGI. Trimming cost V 2 bases and J 0 bases, with 11 bases left between them. This CDR3 comprises 16 residues. CDR3 amino acids: CASSYVGPNSGNTIYF. As DNA, the CDR3 is TGTGCCAGCAGTTACGTAGGACCGAACTCTGGAAACACCATATATTTT.

The chain is built from TRBV6-6 and TRBJ2-5; the D gene is possibly TRBD1 (6 bases). CDR1 MNHNY and CDR2 SVGAGI come from the germline V gene (reference sequence). The CDR3 contains 14 residues. With 6 bases removed from V and 4 bases from J, the gap between germline ends came to 15 bases. The CDR3 reads CASSPVTGLETQYF. CDR3 in DNA: TGTGCCAGCAGCCCAGTCACAGGGTTAGAGACCCAGTACTTC.

About this clonotype itself: Mismatch with germline at one junction end may stem from a read error. This chain joins TRBV18 and TRBJ2-1; no definite D call. Looked up from germline, CDR1 is KGHSH and CDR2 is LQKENI. The CDR3 covers 12 residues. The CDR3 loop is CASSPEVPEQLF. The CDR3 bases are TGTGCCAGCTCACCAGAGGTTCCTGAGCAGTTATTC.

This chain connects TRBV29-1 to TRBJ2-7; a weak D match, TRBD1 (5 bases). The CDR3 contains 14 residues. Germline CDR1 and CDR2: SQVTM and ANQGSEA. The germline V and J ends were trimmed by 0 bases and 1 base, with 10 bases remaining between them. Here the CDR3 reads CSVEDRVTSYEQYF. CDR3 DNA: TGCAGCGTTGAAGACAGGGTCACATCCTACGAGCAGTACTTC.

V gene TRBV28 combines with J gene TRBJ1-2; maybe TRBD1 (5 bases). CDR3 size: 14 residues. The ends were cut back, 5 bases at V and 5 bases at J, with 15 bases in the middle. CDR1 MDHEN and CDR2 SYDVKM come from the germline V gene. Here the CDR3 DNA reads TGTGCCAGCAGTGGCTGGGGGTACCCTTATGGCTACACCTTC. Its translation: CASSGWGYPYGYTF.

The chain carries TRBV20-1 and TRBJ1-5, with TRBD1 matching 7 bases. The CDR3 runs 14 residues. J gave up 7 bases and V 4 bases, and 10 bases lay outside the gene matches. CDR1 DFQATT and CDR2 SNEGSKA come from the germline V gene (reference sequence). The DNA for the CDR3 is TGCAGTGCTACCAGACAGGGTGCGAAACAGCCCCAGCATTTT. Translating it yields CSATRQGAKQPQHF.

This clonotype was observed a few times. The V gene is TRBV7-2, the J gene TRBJ2-6; D perhaps matches TRBD2 (6 bases). Germline assignment: CDR1 SGHTA and CDR2 FQGNSA. CDR3 length equals 16 residues. Trimming stripped 5 bases from V and 0 bases from J, with 11 bases between. CDR3 in amino acids: CASSPQTSSGANVLTF. The CDR3 nucleotides are TGTGCCAGCAGCCCGCAGACTAGCTCTGGGGCCAACGTCCTGACTTTC.

This rearrangement joins TRBV6-2 or TRBV6-3 to TRBJ2-1; 7 nucleotides agree with TRBD2. CDR3 length: 16 residues. Germline V CDR1 and CDR2: MNHEY, SVGEGT. V trimming: 4 bases; J trimming: 8 bases; junction bases outside the gene matches: 14. The CDR3 DNA reads as TGTGCCAGCAGTTTACCGGCCGGGACTATCACCCATGAGCAGTTCTTC. Translation gives CASSLPAGTITHEQFF.

This clonotype showed up just a few times. The genes are TRBV9 and TRBJ1-4, with 9 bases identical to TRBD1. The J segment lost 4 bases and the V segment lost 4 bases, leaving 5 bases of the junction unmatched. The CDR3 runs 15 residues. CDR1 and CDR2 (germline): SGDLS, YYNGEE. In DNA, the CDR3 is TGTGCCAGCAGCCCAGGACAGGGGCGTAATGAAAAACTGTTTTTT. Translating it yields CASSPGQGRNEKLFF. The full variable domain, with the rest looked up from reference TRBV9 and TRBJ1-4, is DSGVTQTPKHLITATGQRVTLRCSPRSGDLSVYWYQQSLDQGLQFLIQYYNGEERAKGNILERFSAQQFPDLHSELNLSSLELGDSALYFCASSPGQGRNEKLFFGSGTQLSVL.

This clonotype showed up just a few times. The chain employs TRBV29-1 and TRBJ2-3; D might be TRBD1 (5 bases). V lost 3 bases, J lost 1 base, and 5 bases lay in between. Per the germline V gene, CDR1 is SQVTM and CDR2 is ANQGSEA. The CDR3 runs 12 residues. CDR3 coding DNA: TGCAGCGTTGACAGGGGCACAGATACGCAGTATTTT. Its translation is CSVDRGTDTQYF.

The rearrangement joins TRBV25-1 to TRBJ1-5; D is possibly TRBD1 (6 bases). The CDR3 has 14 amino acids. CDR1 MGHDK and CDR2 SYGVNS come from the germline V gene. The V end lost 2 bases, the J end lost 6 bases, and 11 bases lay between the germline ends. The CDR3 reads CASSEGGLGQPQHF. The CDR3 nucleotides read TGTGCCAGCAGTGAAGGGGGCCTGGGTCAGCCCCAGCATTTT.

This clonotype occurred a few times. V and J are TRBV6-5 and TRBJ2-2; maybe TRBD2 (5 bases). CDR3 length equals 16 residues. Germline CDR1 MNHEY, CDR2 SVGAGI. The V gene lost 6 bases and the J gene lost 5 bases, with 19 bases spanning the gap. The CDR3 DNA sequence: TGTGCCAGCAGCCACCCCTCGGGGTTTTGGACCGGGGAGCTGTTTTTT. Translation gives CASSHPSGFWTGELFF.

The sample holds many counts of this clonotype. The chain combines TRBV5-6 with TRBJ2-5; TRBD2 aligns across 7 bases. This CDR3 comprises 15 residues. V lost 0 bases, J lost 1 base, and 3 bases stayed unmatched. Germline values: CDR1 SGHDT, CDR2 YYEEEE. CDR3 sequence (DNA): TGTGCCAGCAGCTTGGCAGCGGGGAGCCAAGAGACCCAGTACTTC. Its protein product is CASSLAAGSQETQYF.

The chain combines TRBV28 with TRBJ2-4; 9 nucleotides line up with TRBD2. The V gene's germline CDR1 is MDHEN and CDR2 SYDVKM. The trim removed 3 bases at V and 4 bases at J, leaving 7 bases unmatched. This CDR3 has 16 residues. CDR3 in DNA: TGTGCCAGCAGTTTCTTGGCTAGCGGGATTAAAAACATTCAGTACTTC. Protein product: CASSFLASGIKNIQYF. The whole variable domain, remainder taken from reference TRBV28 and TRBJ2-4, is DVKVTQSSRYLVKRTGEKVFLECVQDMDHENMFWYRQDPGLGLRLIYFSYDVKMKEKGDIPEGYSVSREKKERFSLILESASTNQTSMYLCASSFLASGIKNIQYFGAGTRLSVL.

J is TRBJ1-2 and V is TRBV7-2; D might be TRBD1 (5 bases). The CDR3 loop spans 15 amino acids. The germline V gene encodes CDR1 SGHTA and CDR2 FQGNSA. V was trimmed by 5 bases and J by 2 bases, leaving 15 bases between them. CDR3 residues: CASSPTWDGNYGYTF. Here the CDR3 DNA reads TGTGCCAGCAGCCCTACATGGGACGGGAACTATGGCTACACCTTC.

The chain recombines TRBV11-2 with TRBJ2-5; TRBD1 is a possible D gene (5 bases). The germline CDR1 and CDR2 sequences are SGHAT and FQNNGV. The CDR3 is 13 amino acids. V lost 6 bases, J lost 5 bases, and 13 bases lay in between. CDR3 DNA: TGTGCCAGCAGACCAGGGTTGAGTGAGACCCAGTACTTC. Its translation: CASRPGLSETQYF.

This clonotype was counted only a few times. Here the CDR3 reads CASSLYGTSEYNEQFF. DNA of the CDR3: TGTGCCAGCAGCCTATACGGGACTAGCGAGTACAATGAGCAGTTCTTC. The rearrangement uses TRBV7-3 and TRBJ2-1; 10 nucleotides line up with TRBD2. After removal of 5 bases from V and 4 bases from J, the junction contained 8 bases not matched to a gene. The CDR3 consists of 16 residues. The germline gives CDR1 SGHTA, CDR2 FQGTGA.

This clonotype was detected ten times or more. V usage is TRBV2 and J usage is TRBJ2-5; no firm D call. Germline CDR1 SNHLY, CDR2 FYNNEI. Trimming cost V 8 bases and J 2 bases, with 15 bases left between them. The CDR3 sequence is 14 residues long. DNA of the CDR3: TGTGCCAGCCCCGAAGGGATCAGACAAGAGACCCAGTACTTC. It yields the protein CASPEGIRQETQYF.